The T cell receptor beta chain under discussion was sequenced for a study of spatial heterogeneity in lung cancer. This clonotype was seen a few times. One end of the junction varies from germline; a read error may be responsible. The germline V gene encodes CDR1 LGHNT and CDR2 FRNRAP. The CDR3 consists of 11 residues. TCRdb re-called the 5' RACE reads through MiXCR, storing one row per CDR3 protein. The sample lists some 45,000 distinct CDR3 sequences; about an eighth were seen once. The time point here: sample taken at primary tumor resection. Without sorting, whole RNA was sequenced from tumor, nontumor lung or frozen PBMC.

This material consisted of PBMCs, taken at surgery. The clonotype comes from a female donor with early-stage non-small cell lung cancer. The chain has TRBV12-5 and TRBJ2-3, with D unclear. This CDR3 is CASGMVDTQYF. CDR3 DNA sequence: TGTGCTAGTGGTATGGTTGATACGCAGTATTTT.